This T cell receptor (beta chain) was captured in a study of regulatory T cells in long-lasting Graves disease. As to this clonotype: Its antigen is not identified.

Arm-PCR of CDR3 regions and iRepertoire HTBI primers were the basis on which TCR beta libraries were built. TCRdb called the multiplex PCR reads again in MiXCR, with one record for every CDR3 protein. The table has roughly 300,000 distinct CDR3 sequences, around 20% seen once. There are 15 residues in the CDR3. V lost 1 base, J lost 0 bases, and 3 bases stayed unmatched. Germline CDR1 and CDR2: GTSNPN and SVGIG (reference sequence). Stated time point: persistent/refractory GD, antithyroid drugs over 5 years with positive TRAb. After RNA was extracted from PBMCs, the TCR library was made from it. General observations from the study: Persistent-disease Graves' patients showed less TCR diversity than new cases. Persistent disease showed a preference for TRBV28, TRBJ1-2 and TRBJ2-5.

The V and J genes are TRBV30 and TRBJ1-3; 7 nucleotides agree with TRBD1. The sequence derives from a female donor with Graves disease. The sample consisted of peripheral blood mononuclear cells (PBMCs), taken when the disease was refractory, from a patient treated with antithyroid drugs. The CDR3 DNA reads TGTGCCTGGAGTGCCGGGGACAGCTCTGGAAACACCATATATTTT. Translated, it gives CAWSAGDSSGNTIYF.